This record looks at one TCR beta chain sequence and its context. What it recognizes is unknown. The CDR3 covers 14 residues. In germline, CDR1 is SEHNR, CDR2 FQNEAQ (reference sequence). V shed 1 base and J shed 4 bases, with 8 bases lying between them. This specimen belongs to a study of cytomegalovirus exposure and HLA in healthy donors. The overall study: A prior study identified 117 million unique TCR beta sequences from about 180 million T cells. HLA-typed donors were the source of roughly 85 million unique TCRs held in an early data release. Broader study findings: Per a prior analysis, the majority of TCR beta V segments were productive roughly 87% or roughly 30% of the time. Cytomegalovirus status was reportedly diagnosed by the classifier with high sensitivity and specificity.

Use of 60 Vbeta and 13 Jbeta primers characterized the PCR. Here immunoSEQ multiplex PCR was the method, and the copy in TCRdb shows in-frame clones only, minus some. The profile shows roughly 100,000 clones, roughly three quarters of them singletons. Input material: PBMCs. The chain joins TRBV7-9 to TRBJ2-1, with a possible D match to TRBD1 (6 bases). The TCR comes from a man between 35 and 55 years old in good health and CMV-seronegative. The CDR3 DNA reads TGTGCCAGCAGCTTAGGGGACACTTACAATGAGCAGTTCTTC. It specifies CASSLGDTYNEQFF.